This T cell receptor (beta chain) was found in a study of T cells expressing NK-cell markers. Overall study results and limits: The study left the HCMV specificity of expanded NKG2C+ T cell clones unresolved.

UMI-tagged 5'RACE template switching yielded the TCR beta cDNA. Reprocessing the 5' RACE reads, TCRdb reports a single entry for every CDR3 protein and omits DNA. Here the sample table reports approximately 22,000 distinct CDR3 sequences. Per germline, CDR1 MNHEY and CDR2 SMNVEV (reference sequence). The CDR3 is 14 amino acids. In the case of this clonotype: Antigen: not known.

The TCR was taken from a man aged 18-75 years in good health. The J gene is TRBJ2-7, the V gene TRBV27. The sequenced material came from blood T cells: a sorted CD56 or NKG2C T cell subset, CD4+ or CD8+ T cells, or bulk PBMC T cells (not recorded which). CDR3 amino acids: CASGLGRGSYEQYF.